The clone carrying this TCR beta chain was observed a few times. Its antigen is not known. Unique molecular identifiers were built into the TCRbeta library. TCRdb fed the PCR reads into MiXCR, producing one record per CDR3 protein. The sample yields about 250,000 distinct CDR3 sequences, 20% to 30% seen once. Germline V CDR1 and CDR2: SEHNR, FQNEAQ (reference sequence). The V and J ends lost 1 base and 7 bases respectively, with 8 bases between them. This CDR3 is built from 13 residues. This entry belongs to a study of T-cell reconstitution after alpha-beta-depleted transplantation in children. Study results and limitations: Surviving recipient T cells and intrathymic progenitors accounted for some patients' high TCRbeta diversity at day 60. Reportedly, alpha-beta T cells present about two months post-transplant originated from several hundred expanded clones of graft origin. Newly generated T cells supplied most T-cell counts and diversity one year post-transplant.

V is TRBV7-9 and J is TRBJ2-4; the D gene is possibly TRBD1 (6 bases). Sequencing used PBMCs, mostly from graft donor cells, obtained 360 days after TCRalphabeta/CD19-depleted stem cell transplant. The sequence was obtained from a female patient aged 2-9 years who had a stem cell transplant for congenital amegakaryocytic thrombocytopenia, so the T cells may come from the graft donor. The CDR3 spells CASSLDRENIQYF. DNA for the CDR3: TGTGCCAGCAGCTTAGACAGGGAGAACATTCAGTACTTC.